Given below is one T cell receptor beta chain in context. This study enrolled people aged 18 to 89 from 20 to 25 US geographic areas. In the source study's methods: Estimation of nucleated cell counts was performed using reference gene primer amplification. This table comes from immunoSEQ multiplex PCR, and its TCRdb copy is limited to in-frame clones, with some not included. V and J calls and clone size are those listed in that table; D and trimming were worked out from the DNA. The sample consists of 150,000 to 200,000 clones, approximately 80% of them appearing once. The V gene end was trimmed by 3 bases and the J gene end by 3 bases; junction bases not matched to a gene: 6. Germline CDR1 and CDR2: SGHTA and FQGNSA. The CDR3 length is 18 residues. This sample was included in a study of blood T cell repertoires in COVID-19. Turning to the study itself: The study drew acute and convalescent COVID-19 samples from the United States, Italy and Spain. The cDNA or gDNA used as material had been derived from T cells, B-cell-depleted T cells, or PBMCs.

This chain connects TRBV7-2 to TRBJ2-3, with 16 bases matching TRBD2. Sequences were obtained from PBMCs or T cells enriched from blood (not recorded which). The source is a man aged 70 or older who had been exposed to COVID-19. The CDR3, as DNA: TGTGCCAGCAGCTTCCGTGGGACTAGCGGGGGGGCAACAGATACGCAGTATTTT. Amino acid sequence: CASSFRGTSGGATDTQYF. Variable domain in full (rest from reference TRBV7-2 and TRBJ2-3): GAGVSQSPSNKVTEKGKDVELRCDPISGHTALYWYRQSLGQGLEFLIYFQGNSAPDKSGLPSDRFSAERTGGSVSTLTIQRTQQEDSAVYLCASSFRGTSGGATDTQYFGPGTRLTVL.